This T cell receptor beta chain was recovered during a study of shared clonotypes between healthy human individuals. CD45RO-negative cells were positively selected for CCR7, leaving out terminally differentiated effector memory CD45RA+ cells. This CDR3 is 15 amino acids long. V shed 3 bases, J shed 0 bases, and the junction held 5 bases outside the gene matches. Germline V lookup: CDR1 SGHAT, CDR2 FQNNGV. Repertoires were generated with immunoSEQ multiplex PCR, while TCRdb's copy carries only in-frame clones and drops some. The sample has around 650,000 clones, 96% seen once; the top ten hold around 0.1%.

V is TRBV11-2 and J is TRBJ2-7; 7 bases match TRBD2. This sequence was found in a woman between 25 and 40 years old in good health. Sequences were obtained from naive CD8+ T cells sorted from blood. The CDR3 spells CASSFRLAASYEQYF. The CDR3, as DNA: TGTGCCAGCAGCTTCAGGCTAGCGGCCTCCTACGAGCAGTACTTC.